The rows below give T cell receptor beta chains drawn from one sample of a study of CD8+ T cells in alopecia areata. Repertoires were generated with immunoSEQ multiplex PCR, while TCRdb's copy carries only in-frame clones and drops some. The sample yields about 69,000 clones, roughly 60% seen once. The material was CD8+ T cells sorted from blood, obtained at week 0. These TCRs come from a human donor with alopecia areata. The CDR3 runs from the conserved cysteine through the conserved F or W. The order of the fields is J gene, CDR3 length, V gene, D gene, clone size, CDR3 DNA, CDR3 protein. A D gene is named only where the DNA matches it firmly. Size tells how often a clone was seen (once, few, many) or the class of an expanded clone, and some rows leave it out.

TRBJ2-5 | 17 | TRBV27 | TRBD2 | - | TGTGCCAGCACTTTAAGTGGGTCTAGCGGGTACCAAGAGACCCAGTACTTC | CASTLSGSSGYQETQYF
TRBJ1-2 | 15 | TRBV7-9 | - | - | TGTGCCAGCAGCTCCGAAACCGGGCCTGATTATGGCTACACCTTC | CASSSETGPDYGYTF
TRBJ2-1 | 17 | TRBV7-2 | TRBD2 | - | TGCGCCAGCAGCCAAGACTCAGCGGGAGGGCCAGGGAATGAGCAGTTCTTC | CASSQDSAGGPGNEQFF
TRBJ2-7 | 13 | TRBV5-1 | TRBD1 | few | TGCGCCAGCAGCGTCGGACAGGGCATCGAGCAGTACTTC | CASSVGQGIEQYF
TRBJ2-7 | 14 | TRBV5-1 | TRBD2 | few | TGCGCCAGCAGCTCGGGGACTAGCGGGTACGAGCAGTACTTC | CASSSGTSGYEQYF
TRBJ1-5 | 15 | TRBV9 | TRBD1 | - | TGTGCCAGCAGCGTAGGGACAGGGATGAATCAGCCCCAGCATTTT | CASSVGTGMNQPQHF
TRBJ2-7 | 11 | TRBV29-1 | - | - | TGCAGCGGACAGGACTCCTACGAGCAGTACTTC | CSGQDSYEQYF
TRBJ2-7 | 14 | TRBV7-8 | - | - | TGTGCCAGCAGCATATGGGGACGGCCCTACGAGCAGTACTTC | CASSIWGRPYEQYF
TRBJ1-6 | 15 | TRBV7-9 | - | - | TGTGCCAGCAGCTTAGAGTGGGGTAGTAATTCACCCCTCCACTTT | CASSLEWGSNSPLHF
TRBJ1-1 | 13 | TRBV10-3 | - | few | TGTGCCATCAGGGCCGACATTAACACTGAAGCTTTCTTT | CAIRADINTEAFF
TRBJ2-3 | 14 | TRBV4-1 | - | once | TGCGCCAGCAGCCAAGAAGGCAGCACAGATACGCAGTATTTT | CASSQEGSTDTQYF
TRBJ1-1 | 12 | TRBV29-1 | - | - | TGCAGCGTTAGGGGAGCGAACACTGAAGCTTTCTTT | CSVRGANTEAFF
TRBJ2-7 | 11 | TRBV11-1 | - | - | TGTGCCAGCAGCTGGACCTACGAGCAGTACTTC | CASSWTYEQYF
TRBJ1-1 | 15 | TRBV27 | - | - | TGTGCCAGCAGTTCCCGGGCCGCAGTTAACACTGAAGCTTTCTTT | CASSSRAAVNTEAFF
TRBJ2-7 | 15 | TRBV4-2 | - | few | TGTGCCAGCAGCCAAGAGGGACGGACCTCCTACGAGCAGTACTTC | CASSQEGRTSYEQYF
TRBJ2-6 | 18 | TRBV15 | TRBD1 | - | TGTGCCACCAGCAGAGGACAGGGCCTCCGCTCTGGGGCCAACGTCCTGACTTTC | CATSRGQGLRSGANVLTF
TRBJ2-7 | 16 | TRBV13 | - | few | TGTGCCAGCAGCTTAGGCACCCGGGGCAGCTCATACGAGCAGTACTTC | CASSLGTRGSSYEQYF
TRBJ2-1 | 13 | TRBV29-1 | - | - | TGCAGCGTTGAAGAAGTCAGCTACAATGAGCAGTTCTTC | CSVEEVSYNEQFF
TRBJ2-7 | 14 | TRBV29-1 | TRBD1 | - | TGCAGCGCCGGGGACAGGGGGCCTCCCTACGAGCAGTACTTC | CSAGDRGPPYEQYF
TRBJ2-3 | 14 | TRBV29-1 | TRBD1 | - | TGCAGCGTGTCCGGGACAGGCCACCCAGATACGCAGTATTTT | CSVSGTGHPDTQYF
TRBJ2-5 | 10 | TRBV5-1 | - | - | TGCGCCAGCGCGGGAGAGACCCAGTACTTC | CASAGETQYF
TRBJ1-2 | 15 | TRBV18 | - | few | TGTGCCAGCTCACCACCTCTGACAGATTGGTATGGCTACACCTTC | CASSPPLTDWYGYTF
TRBJ1-2 | 17 | TRBV9 | TRBD1 | medium-sized | TGTGCCAGCAGCAGGACAGGGAAGAGAGGAGCTAACTATGGCTACACCTTC | CASSRTGKRGANYGYTF
TRBJ1-4 | 12 | TRBV7-9 | - | - | TGTGCCAGCAGGTTAGGAGCGGAAAAACTGCTTTTT | CASRLGAEKLLF
TRBJ2-1 | 15 | TRBV30 | - | - | TGTGCCTGCCCTCTTGGAGCGGCCTCCTACAATGAGCAGTTCTTC | CACPLGAASYNEQFF